One sample yielded the 9 T cell receptor beta chains listed below, sequenced in a study of PD-1 blockade in classical Hodgkin lymphoma. Relapses following autologous stem cell transplantation were seen in all patients, with brentuximab vedotin exposure varying. Using immunoSEQ multiplex PCR, the repertoire was profiled, and TCRdb retains in-frame clones only, with some absent. The table has 89,000 or so clones, about 93% seen once; the top ten hold approximately 2.5%. The sequences come from peripheral blood mononuclear cells (PBMCs), collected before the second cycle of nivolumab. Receptors were obtained from a human donor with classical Hodgkin lymphoma.

V is TRBV9 and J is TRBJ2-3, with D tentatively TRBD2 (5 bases). Germline CDR1 is SGDLS and CDR2 is YYNGEE. Trimming shortened V by 3 bases and J by 6 bases, and 8 bases separated the two germline ends. The CDR3 extends over 12 amino acids. Here the CDR3 reads CASSEGGDTQYF. In nucleotides, the CDR3 is TGTGCCAGCAGCGAGGGCGGGGATACGCAGTATTTT.

The chain employs TRBV28 and TRBJ2-7, with no clear D. This CDR3 has 12 amino acids. The germline V gene encodes CDR1 MDHEN and CDR2 SYDVKM. Deletions cut 4 bases from V and 3 bases from J, with 7 bases between. The CDR3 region has the DNA TGTGCCAGCAGTTGGAGTATCTACGAGCAGTACTTC. Amino acids: CASSWSIYEQYF.

As DNA, the CDR3 is TGTGCCTGGAGTGTACTAGGTTCGGGGAACACTGAAGCTTTCTTT. Translated: CAWSVLGSGNTEAFF. The rearrangement links TRBV30 to TRBJ1-1; D gene uncertain. Trimming stripped 0 bases from V and 1 base from J, with 12 bases between. This CDR3 comprises 15 residues. Per the germline V gene, CDR1 is GTSNPN and CDR2 is SVGIG (reference sequence).

The rearrangement links TRBV27 to TRBJ1-6, with 7 bases aligning to TRBD1. Unmatched junction bases numbered 12, after V lost 6 bases and J lost 10 bases. CDR1 is MNHEY, CDR2 SMNVEV, per germline (reference sequence). This CDR3 has 15 amino acids. The CDR3 DNA is TGTGCCAGCAGCCCGACAGGGCCCTCGGGATCACCCCTCCACTTT. It is translated as CASSPTGPSGSPLHF.

The V and J genes are TRBV6-5 and TRBJ2-5, with D perhaps TRBD2 (5 bases). V was pared by 2 bases and J by 5 bases, with 18 bases between. Per germline, CDR1 MNHEY and CDR2 SVGAGI. The CDR3 length is 16 residues. DNA of the CDR3: TGTGCCAGCAGTTACCAAGGGCCTCTCAGGAGGGAGACCCAGTACTTC. This sequence encodes CASSYQGPLRRETQYF.

The chain recombines TRBV28 with TRBJ2-5; D is unclear. Trimming took off 3 bases at V and 5 bases at J, with 4 bases between the two ends. Germline assignment: CDR1 MDHEN and CDR2 SYDVKM. The CDR3 has 11 amino acids. CDR3: CASSFVETQYF. The CDR3 DNA reads as TGTGCCAGCAGTTTCGTCGAGACCCAGTACTTC.

CDR3 in DNA: TGCGCCAGCAGCTGGTCGACAGGGGCGGTCACTGAAGCTTTCTTT. Translating gives CASSWSTGAVTEAFF. The chain employs TRBV5-1 and TRBJ1-1; 8 bases align to TRBD1. The CDR3 extends over 15 amino acids. Germline V gene lookup returns CDR1 SGHRS and CDR2 YFSETQ. With V trimmed by 3 bases and J by 4 bases, 8 bases remained unmatched.

The chain uses TRBV30 and TRBJ1-1, with 8 bases aligning to TRBD1. Losses at the gene ends were 0 bases for V and 2 bases for J; bases not matched to a gene: 5. This CDR3 is built from 15 residues. Germline V gene data show CDR1 as GTSNPN and CDR2 as SVGIG (reference sequence). CDR3 loop: CAWSVGQGLNTEAFF. The CDR3, as DNA: TGTGCCTGGAGTGTTGGACAGGGCCTCAACACTGAAGCTTTCTTT.

The gene calls are TRBV28 and TRBJ2-7, with 8 bases matching TRBD2. Losses at the gene ends were 6 bases for V and 7 bases for J; bases not matched to a gene: 11. This CDR3 spans 14 amino acids. CDR1 is MDHEN and CDR2 is SYDVKM in the germline V gene. The CDR3 loop is CASRFLAGSGEQYF. As DNA, the CDR3 is TGTGCCAGCAGATTTCTAGCGGGTTCTGGGGAGCAGTACTTC.